The 24 T cell receptor beta chains below were found in one sample sequenced in a study of blood T cell repertoires in COVID-19. Data came from immunoSEQ multiplex PCR; TCRdb stores just in-frame clones and leaves some out. The sample lists roughly 250,000 clones; more than 70% were seen once. The source material was peripheral blood. These receptor sequences come from a woman aged 40 to 55 who had recovered from COVID-19.

The chain recombines TRBV15 with TRBJ2-7, with 7 bases aligning to TRBD2. V was pared by 0 bases and J by 2 bases, with 1 base of the junction left unmatched. CDR1 is LNHNV and CDR2 is YYDKDF in the germline V gene (reference sequence). The CDR3 contains 14 residues. CDR3: CATSRDSGPYEQYF. The CDR3 DNA sequence: TGTGCCACCAGCAGAGATAGCGGGCCCTACGAGCAGTACTTC.

J is TRBJ1-5 and V is TRBV15, with 8 bases matching TRBD1. CDR1 is LNHNV and CDR2 is YYDKDF in the germline V gene (reference sequence). The CDR3 has 13 amino acids. With V trimmed by 5 bases and J by 5 bases, 2 bases remained unmatched. CDR3 DNA sequence: TGTGCCACCAGCCCGACAGGGGATCAGCCCCAGCATTTT. Its translation is CATSPTGDQPQHF.

The genes are TRBV7-3 and TRBJ1-1; maybe TRBD1 (5 bases). V was trimmed by 1 base and J by 3 bases, leaving 12 bases between them. This CDR3 has 15 amino acids. CDR1 and CDR2 (germline): SGHTA, FQGTGA. In DNA, the CDR3 is TGTGCCAGCAGCTTAATGGGCGGGGCGGACACTGAAGCTTTCTTT. Translating gives CASSLMGGADTEAFF.

The CDR3 protein is CASSQGTANYNSPLHF. In nucleotides, the CDR3 is TGTGCCAGCAGCCAAGGGACTGCTAATTATAATTCACCCCTCCACTTT. The V call is TRBV28, the J call TRBJ1-6, with D possibly TRBD1 on 5 matching bases. Germline V CDR1 and CDR2: MDHEN, SYDVKM. V was shortened by 6 bases and J by 4 bases, with 16 bases between the two germline ends. This CDR3 comprises 16 residues.

J is TRBJ1-2 and V is TRBV5-8; 9 nucleotides agree with TRBD1. The CDR3 covers 16 residues. Germline CDR1 is SGHTS and CDR2 is YDEGEE. The V gene end was trimmed by 0 bases and the J gene end by 7 bases; junction bases not matched to a gene: 10. In nucleotides, the CDR3 is TGTGCCAGCAGCTTGGGGCACGGGACAGGGAGGGCTGGCTACACCTTC. It yields the protein CASSLGHGTGRAGYTF.

V usage is TRBV3-1 (or the pseudogene TRBV3-2) and J usage is TRBJ2-7; TRBD2 is a possible D gene (6 bases). Germline CDR1 LGHDT, CDR2 YNNKEL (reference sequence). The CDR3 is made up of 14 amino acids. Trimming took off 7 bases at V and 2 bases at J, with 15 bases between the two ends. CDR3 DNA sequence: TGTGCCAGCACCCGCCCGGGACTCCCCTACGAGCAGTACTTC. This gives the protein CASTRPGLPYEQYF.

The sample holds a few counts of this clone. The chain uses TRBV4-3 and TRBJ2-3; 10 bases match TRBD1. The CDR3 runs to 18 residues. Germline loops: CDR1 LGHNA, CDR2 YSLEER. V lost 0 bases and J lost 5; bases outside the gene matches: 11. As DNA, the CDR3 is TGCGCCAGCAGCCAAGAGTTGGGGACAGGGGCCGGGGGAGATACGCAGTATTTT. It is translated as CASSQELGTGAGGDTQYF.

The chain combines TRBV6-6 with TRBJ1-1; 9 bases agree with TRBD1. This CDR3 spans 16 amino acids. Germline V gene lookup returns CDR1 MNHNY and CDR2 SVGAGI (reference sequence). V shed 7 bases and J 3 bases; nucleotides not matched to a gene: 12. The CDR3 DNA is TGTGCCAGCACCCGGCGAGGGGGACAGGGTCACACTGAAGCTTTCTTT. This sequence encodes CASTRRGGQGHTEAFF.

The rearrangement joins TRBV29-1 to TRBJ1-1; D call uncertain. V was shortened by 7 bases and J by 0 bases, with 15 bases between the two germline ends. Germline values: CDR1 SQVTM, CDR2 ANQGSEA. This CDR3 has 14 residues. The CDR3 region is CSAKGRTLNTEAFF. CDR3 DNA sequence: TGCAGCGCCAAAGGCCGGACTTTGAACACTGAAGCTTTCTTT.

The rearrangement joins TRBV12-3 or TRBV12-4 to TRBJ1-2; D not certain. The V and J ends lost 6 bases and 2 bases respectively, with 7 bases between them. The CDR3 runs 12 residues. The DNA of the CDR3 is TGTGCCAGCAGCCCCGGGAACTATGGCTACACCTTC. Translated, it gives CASSPGNYGYTF.

The V and J genes are TRBV7-9 and TRBJ2-1; 7 nucleotides line up with TRBD2. Germline CDR1 and CDR2: SEHNR and FQNEAQ (reference sequence). The CDR3 has 15 amino acids. V shed 6 bases, J shed 3 bases, and the junction held 8 bases outside the gene matches. CDR3 in amino acids: CASRPPRGIYNEQFF. As DNA, the CDR3 is TGTGCCAGCAGACCGCCGCGGGGGATCTACAATGAGCAGTTCTTC.

The chain links TRBV30 to TRBJ1-5; weak D call: TRBD1 (5 bases). The CDR3 runs to 14 residues. The ends were cut back, 1 base at V and 2 bases at J, with 9 bases in the middle. Looked up from germline, CDR1 is GTSNPN and CDR2 is SVGIG (reference sequence). The CDR3 coding sequence is TGTGCCTGGAGTGGGGGCTCGGGCAATCAGCCCCAGCATTTT. Translating it yields CAWSGGSGNQPQHF.

This clone is a singleton in its sample. V gene TRBV5-4 combines with J gene TRBJ2-7, with 7 nucleotides matching TRBD1. The ends lost 0 bases at V and 3 bases at J; junction bases unmatched: 6. Germline values: CDR1 SGHNT, CDR2 YYREEE (reference sequence). The CDR3 runs to 15 residues. CDR3 in amino acids: CASSLGGGQLYEQYF. CDR3 DNA: TGTGCCAGCAGCTTGGGTGGGGGACAGCTCTACGAGCAGTACTTC.

About this clone: At the DNA level, this CDR3 is encoded by other sequences in the same sample as well. This CDR3 reads CASSPGQGETNEKLFF. The CDR3 bases are TGTGCCAGCAGCCCGGGACAGGGTGAAACTAATGAAAAACTGTTTTTT. This chain links TRBV7-9 with TRBJ1-4; 9 nucleotides match TRBD1. V was pared by 5 bases and J by 1 base, with 5 bases of the junction left unmatched. Germline V lookup: CDR1 SEHNR, CDR2 FQNEAQ (reference sequence). The CDR3 consists of 16 residues.

The chain employs TRBV5-4 and TRBJ2-2; possibly TRBD2 for D (6 bases). The germline V gene encodes CDR1 SGHNT and CDR2 YYREEE (reference sequence). The CDR3 is 13 residues long. V gave up 7 bases and J gave up 4 bases, with 11 bases separating them. The CDR3 sequence: CASWRGPTGELFF. The CDR3 coding sequence is TGTGCCAGCTGGCGGGGCCCCACCGGGGAGCTGTTTTTT.

This chain uses TRBV2 with TRBJ2-1; TRBD2 matches at 14 bases. Germline values: CDR1 SNHLY, CDR2 FYNNEI. The CDR3 spans 16 residues. V dropped 2 bases and J dropped 8; count of bases not matched to a gene: 5. The CDR3 region is CASSEFRLAGGDEQFF. The CDR3 bases are TGTGCCAGCAGTGAATTTAGACTAGCGGGAGGGGATGAGCAGTTCTTC.

The rearrangement joins TRBV6-5 to TRBJ1-1; TRBD1 agrees at 8 bases. The V and J ends lost 0 bases and 11 bases, in that order; junction bases with no gene match: 8. The CDR3 is 14 amino acids. Germline CDR1 reads MNHEY; CDR2 reads SVGAGI. CDR3 amino acids: CASSYSAGGKGAFF. Here the CDR3 DNA reads TGTGCCAGCAGTTACTCGGCAGGGGGCAAAGGGGCTTTCTTT.

The chain joins TRBV7-8 to TRBJ1-1; TRBD1 matches 8 bases. The CDR3 spans 14 residues. Germline values: CDR1 SGHVS, CDR2 FQNEAQ. Germline trimming cut 6 bases from V and 2 bases from J; bases unmatched to any gene: 5. The CDR3 loop reads CASRDRAGNTEAFF. Written as DNA, the CDR3 is TGTGCCAGCAGGGACAGGGCGGGAAACACTGAAGCTTTCTTT.

The rearrangement joins TRBV10-3 to TRBJ1-6; TRBD1 matches 11 bases. V lost 7 bases to trimming and J lost 5 bases; unmatched junction nucleotides: 4. The CDR3 consists of 15 residues. Germline assignment: CDR1 ENHRY and CDR2 SYGVKD. The DNA for the CDR3 is TGTGCCATCATCACGGGACAGGGGGATAATTCACCCCTCCACTTT. Translating gives CAIITGQGDNSPLHF.

The CDR3 coding sequence is TGTGCCAGCAACCTCTACCAGGCGGGTGAGCAGTACGTC. This sequence encodes CASNLYQAGEQYV. The chain uses TRBV2 and TRBJ2-7; the D gene is possibly TRBD2 (5 bases). Germline values: CDR1 SNHLY, CDR2 FYNNEI. The CDR3 extends over 13 amino acids. V shed 7 bases and J shed 7 bases, with 17 bases lying between them.

This chain connects TRBV5-1 to TRBJ2-5; TRBD1 aligns across 12 bases. Germline V gives CDR1 SGHRS, CDR2 YFSETQ. Trimming removed 0 bases from V and 9 bases from J; junction bases left unmatched: 9. CDR3 length equals 16 residues. The CDR3 coding sequence is TGCGCCAGCAGCTTGGGGGACAGGGGGCCGCGGGAGTCCCAGTACTTC. Its translation: CASSLGDRGPRESQYF.

This clone was observed a few times. The J gene is TRBJ1-5, the V gene TRBV25-1; D is unclear. This CDR3 comprises 15 residues. Trimming left V 1 base short and J 1 base short, with 8 bases between. Germline CDR1 and CDR2: MGHDK and SYGVNS. The CDR3 sequence: CASSESGPSNQPQHF. As DNA, the CDR3 is TGTGCCAGCAGTGAATCGGGTCCCAGCAATCAGCCCCAGCATTTT.

This chain joins TRBV4-3 and TRBJ1-5; D is undetermined. The germline CDR1 and CDR2 sequences are LGHNA and YSLEER. V lost 0 bases, J lost 6 bases, and 15 bases lay in between. The CDR3 has 16 residues. In DNA form, the CDR3 reads TGCGCCAGCAGCCAAGATGCGGCCCCAGCGGCTCAGCCCCAGCATTTT. Translation gives CASSQDAAPAAQPQHF.

The chain employs TRBV3-1 (or the pseudogene TRBV3-2) and TRBJ1-2; TRBD1 agrees at 7 bases. J gave up 5 bases and V 1 base, and 13 bases lay outside the gene matches. Germline loops: CDR1 LGHDT, CDR2 YNNKEL (reference sequence). The CDR3 has 17 amino acids. CDR3 nucleotides: TGTGCCAGCAGCCAAGTGGAGGGGGCACGGAAACGGTATGGCTACACCTTC. Translating gives CASSQVEGARKRYGYTF.